The 17 T cell receptor beta chains below come from one sample, sequenced in a study of blood T cell repertoires in COVID-19 (dated by TCRdb to the early 2020s). Library construction relied on the immunoSEQ multiplex PCR assay. Not all clones reach the TCRdb copy of this immuneACCESS table, which keeps in-frame sequences only. Checked studies attribute under half of the gap to unresolved V genes and leave the rest unexplained. Recorded for this sample are approximately 140,000 clones; around nine tenths of them occurred a single time. The ten biggest clones cover roughly a sixth of the sample. Sequences were obtained from peripheral blood. Receptors originate from a man aged 45-65 years with active or convalescent COVID-19.

V gene TRBV10-1 combines with J gene TRBJ2-1; TRBD2 aligns across 14 bases. Germline V CDR1 and CDR2: WNHNN, SYGVQD (reference sequence). Trimming cost V 3 bases and J 10 bases; bases outside gene matches: 5. The CDR3 is 15 amino acids. The CDR3 DNA reads as TGCGCCAGCAGTGAACACGGACTAGCGGGGGGAGAGCAGTTCTTC. This gives the protein CASSEHGLAGGEQFF.

The chain uses TRBV4-2 and TRBJ2-3; 8 positions match TRBD2. Germline lookup yields CDR1 LGHNA and CDR2 YNFKEQ. The CDR3 covers 15 residues. V shed 4 bases and J 5 bases; nucleotides not matched to a gene: 8. CDR3 protein: CASSLPVRGGDTQYF. In nucleotides, the CDR3 is TGTGCCAGCAGCCTCCCAGTCCGGGGGGGAGATACGCAGTATTTT.

The J gene is TRBJ2-7, the V gene TRBV6-5, with 7 bases aligning to TRBD1. With V trimmed by 6 bases and J by 7 bases, 6 bases remained unmatched. CDR1 and CDR2 from the germline V gene are MNHEY and SVGAGI. The CDR3 has 12 amino acids. CDR3 amino acids: CASRNTGDEQYF. CDR3 DNA: TGTGCCAGCAGGAATACAGGGGATGAGCAGTACTTC.

The V gene is TRBV6-5, the J gene TRBJ1-2; possibly TRBD1 for D (6 bases). From germline, CDR1 is MNHEY and CDR2 SVGAGI. The CDR3 totals 14 residues. V was cut by 7 bases and J by 4 bases, with 16 bases left in between. This chain's CDR3 is CASNPVGQSYGYTF. DNA for the CDR3: TGTGCCAGCAATCCAGTCGGACAGTCCTATGGCTACACCTTC.

This clone has a single count. The rearrangement uses TRBV5-4 and TRBJ2-3; a weak D match, TRBD1 (5 bases). This CDR3 is built from 14 residues. Per germline, CDR1 SGHNT and CDR2 YYREEE (reference sequence). V was shortened by 0 bases and J by 4 bases, with 9 bases between the two germline ends. The CDR3 DNA reads TGTGCCAGCAGCTTGGTTGAGACAGCAGATACGCAGTATTTT. Its translation is CASSLVETADTQYF.

V and J are TRBV2 and TRBJ1-4, with D maybe TRBD1 (6 bases). CDR1 is SNHLY and CDR2 is FYNNEI in the germline V gene. The length of the CDR3 is 15 residues. The V gene lost 8 bases and the J gene lost 12 bases, with 25 bases spanning the gap. The CDR3 DNA sequence: TGTGCCAGCCGGGGTTCGGATGACCTTTCAGGGGAACTGTTTTTT. Its protein is CASRGSDDLSGELFF.

The rearrangement links TRBV4-3 to TRBJ2-3; 8 nucleotides align to TRBD2. This CDR3 spans 18 amino acids. J was trimmed by 2 bases and V by 3 bases; bases with no gene match: 13. The germline V gene has CDR1 LGHNA and CDR2 YSLEER. The chain's CDR3 is CASSQGIGVSGDTDTQYF. The CDR3 DNA is TGCGCCAGCAGCCAGGGTATTGGGGTTAGCGGGGACACAGATACGCAGTATTTT.

V is TRBV4-3 and J is TRBJ1-4; D unclear. The CDR3 sequence is 14 residues long. V was clipped by 3 bases and J by 4 bases, with 9 bases between them. Germline CDR1 and CDR2: LGHNA and YSLEER. The CDR3 DNA follows: TGCGCCAGCAGCCATCCCCCACTTAATGAAAAACTGTTTTTT. Protein: CASSHPPLNEKLFF.

V is TRBV27 and J is TRBJ2-7; 9 nucleotides agree with TRBD1. This CDR3 is built from 17 residues. Trimming cost V 0 bases and J 3 bases; bases outside gene matches: 9. Per germline, CDR1 MNHEY and CDR2 SMNVEV (reference sequence). CDR3 bases: TGTGCCAGCAGTTTATCCGGGACAGGGATACGAAACTACGAGCAGTACTTC. It codes for CASSLSGTGIRNYEQYF.

V is TRBV7-8 and J is TRBJ2-7; 7 nucleotides agree with TRBD2. Losses at the gene ends were 5 bases for V and 2 bases for J; bases not matched to a gene: 6. The V gene's germline CDR1 is SGHVS and CDR2 FQNEAQ. The CDR3 length is 14 residues. The CDR3: CASSPGTTPYEQYF. The CDR3 DNA reads as TGTGCCAGCAGCCCCGGGACTACACCCTACGAGCAGTACTTC.

With regard to this clone: The same CDR3 also results from other DNA sequences found in this sample. The J gene is TRBJ2-7, the V gene TRBV5-1; D is perhaps TRBD1 (5 bases). The CDR3 length is 12 residues. Trimming took off 4 bases at V and 1 base at J, with 6 bases between the two ends. CDR1 is SGHRS and CDR2 is YFSETQ in the germline V gene. DNA for the CDR3: TGCGCCAGCAGCAGGGGTTCCTACGAGCAGTACTTC. As protein: CASSRGSYEQYF. The full variable domain, in which reference TRBV5-1 and TRBJ2-7 provide the parts outside the CDR3, is KAGVTQTPRYLIKTRGQQVTLSCSPISGHRSVSWYQQTPGQGLQFLFEYFSETQRNKGNFPGRFSGRQFSNSRSEMNVSTLELGDSALYLCASSRGSYEQYFGPGTRLTVT.

V usage is TRBV2 and J usage is TRBJ2-1, with TRBD2 matching 16 bases. The CDR3 runs 16 residues. Germline CDR1 reads SNHLY; CDR2 reads FYNNEI. After removal of 7 bases from V and 9 bases from J, the junction contained 9 bases not matched to a gene. DNA for the CDR3: TGTGCCAGCAATCCTCCGGGACTAGCGGGAGGGATTGAGCAGTTCTTC. This encodes CASNPPGLAGGIEQFF.

This sequence joins TRBV6-6 and TRBJ1-1; 10 bases fit TRBD1. The CDR3 contains 18 residues. V lost 5 bases and J lost 5; bases outside the gene matches: 17. In germline, CDR1 is MNHNY, CDR2 SVGAGI (reference sequence). CDR3 sequence: CASSPAGGQGRRGTEAFF. The CDR3, as DNA: TGTGCCAGCAGTCCCGCGGGGGGACAGGGGAGGAGAGGGACTGAAGCTTTCTTT.

The gene calls are TRBV9 and TRBJ2-1, with TRBD2 as a possible D gene (5 bases). V lost 2 bases and J lost 4, with 19 bases in between. The CDR3 consists of 17 residues. Germline CDR1 SGDLS, CDR2 YYNGEE. This CDR3 is CASSVSIDGRVYNEQFF. The CDR3, as DNA: TGTGCCAGCAGCGTCTCCATAGACGGGCGGGTTTACAATGAGCAGTTCTTC. The full variable domain, rest sourced from reference TRBV9 and TRBJ2-1, is DSGVTQTPKHLITATGQRVTLRCSPRSGDLSVYWYQQSLDQGLQFLIQYYNGEERAKGNILERFSAQQFPDLHSELNLSSLELGDSALYFCASSVSIDGRVYNEQFFGPGTRLTVL.

The chain employs TRBV5-5 and TRBJ1-5; 9 bases agree with TRBD1. The CDR3 is 16 amino acids. The trim removed 5 bases at V and 0 bases at J, leaving 6 bases unmatched. CDR1 and CDR2 (germline): SGHKS, YYEKEE (reference sequence). The CDR3 nucleotides read TGTGCCAGCAGTACCGGACAGGGGAATAGCAATCAGCCCCAGCATTTT. Translated: CASSTGQGNSNQPQHF.

In its sample, this clone was seen a few times. The chain joins TRBV10-3 to TRBJ2-7; perhaps TRBD1 as D (6 bases). Germline CDR1 is ENHRY and CDR2 is SYGVKD. The germline V and J ends were trimmed by 2 bases and 0 bases, with 14 bases remaining between them. The CDR3 has 16 residues. In DNA form, the CDR3 reads TGTGCCATCAGTGAGGCGGACAGACCAAGCTCCTACGAGCAGTACTTC. Protein product: CAISEADRPSSYEQYF.

In DNA form, the CDR3 reads TGTGCCAGCTCACAAGTCGACGGACTTGTGAGCTACACCTTC. The encoded protein is CASSQVDGLVSYTF. The chain employs TRBV18 and TRBJ1-2; the D is unclear. Trimming cost V 4 bases and J 9 bases, with 18 bases left between them. In germline, CDR1 is KGHSH, CDR2 LQKENI. The CDR3 is made up of 14 amino acids.